A single sample gave rise to the 17 T cell receptor beta chains below, sequenced in a study of T cell repertoires in cytomegalovirus infection. Using its own MiXCR run on the reads, TCRdb lists one record per CDR3 protein. This table holds fewer than 550,000 distinct CDR3 sequences, approximately 31% found once. Sequenced material: PBMCs. Source of these receptors: a human donor in good health (CMV status not recorded). Some clones in this sample may be carry-over from other donors' samples.

This chain joins TRBV6-5 and TRBJ1-6; a possible D gene is TRBD1 (5 bases). Trimming pared 2 bases from V and 7 bases from J, leaving 12 bases between. Looked up from germline, CDR1 is MNHEY and CDR2 is SVGAGI. CDR3 length: 15 amino acids. CDR3 sequence: CASSYRGAGNSPLHF. In DNA form, the CDR3 reads TGTGCCAGCAGTTACCGAGGGGCTGGGAATTCACCCCTCCACTTT.

The J gene is TRBJ2-2, the V gene TRBV24-1, with no clear D. The CDR3 loop spans 17 amino acids. V was clipped by 5 bases and J by 0 bases, with 15 bases between them. Germline CDR1 reads KGHDR; CDR2 reads SFDVKD. The CDR3 nucleotides read TGTGCCACCAGTGCCCCTTACCGAGGAACGAACACCGGGGAGCTGTTTTTT. As protein: CATSAPYRGTNTGELFF.

This clonotype was detected ten times or more. The gene calls are TRBV7-4 and TRBJ2-2; weak D call: TRBD2 (5 bases). The V end was cut by 8 bases, the J end by 0 bases, with 10 bases between. CDR3 length: 14 amino acids. CDR1 SGHVT and CDR2 SQSDAQ come from the germline V gene. Here the CDR3 reads CASPGLANTGELFF. CDR3 nucleotide sequence: TGTGCCAGCCCGGGGTTGGCGAACACCGGGGAGCTGTTTTTT.

This rearrangement joins TRBV4-3 to TRBJ2-3, with D unclear. The CDR3 length is 15 residues. The V gene lost 1 base and the J gene lost 1 base, with 9 bases spanning the gap. Germline V gene lookup returns CDR1 LGHNA and CDR2 YSLEER. The CDR3 reads CASSQVSGRTDTQYF. As DNA, the CDR3 is TGCGCCAGCAGCCAAGTTTCGGGTCGCACAGATACGCAGTATTTT.

This clonotype has at least ten counts. The chain employs TRBV28 and TRBJ1-3; the D is unclear. CDR1 MDHEN and CDR2 SYDVKM come from the germline V gene. The CDR3 is 15 amino acids. The V and J ends lost 2 bases and 4 bases respectively, with 12 bases between them. This chain's CDR3 is CASSLVPGRGNTIYF. In DNA, the CDR3 is TGTGCCAGCAGTTTAGTTCCGGGGAGAGGAAACACCATATATTTT.

Here the CDR3 DNA reads TGTGCCAGCAGCCAAGATTTGGCGGAGACCCAGTACTTC. Translating it yields CASSQDLAETQYF. The chain carries TRBV3-1 and TRBJ2-5; D is unresolved. The CDR3 loop spans 13 amino acids. Per the germline V gene, CDR1 is LGHDT and CDR2 is YNNKEL (reference sequence). The V and J ends lost 0 bases and 5 bases respectively, with 7 bases between them.

This clonotype was detected many times. The chain uses TRBV7-2 and TRBJ1-1; tentatively, D is TRBD1 (5 bases). Trimming shortened V by 8 bases and J by 5 bases, and 18 bases separated the two germline ends. This CDR3 spans 14 amino acids. CDR1 and CDR2 (germline): SGHTA, FQGNSA. The CDR3 sequence: CASRSDRGYTEAFF. CDR3 nucleotide sequence: TGTGCCAGCCGCTCCGACCGGGGGTATACTGAAGCTTTCTTT.

The gene calls are TRBV10-3 and TRBJ2-7, with D hard to call. This CDR3 contains 13 residues. Trimming cost V 6 bases and J 7 bases, with 16 bases left between them. The V gene's germline CDR1 is ENHRY and CDR2 SYGVKD. The CDR3 is CAISLLLSREQYF. The CDR3 DNA reads as TGTGCCATCAGCTTGCTTTTGTCGAGGGAGCAGTACTTC.

Concerning this clonotype itself: A read error is likely, as this CDR3 ends without the conserved phenylalanine or tryptophan. CDR3 amino acids: CASKQPPTTDTQYS. CDR3 DNA sequence: TGTGCCAGCAAACAGCCCCCGACCACAGATACGCAGTATTCT. The chain uses TRBV7-9 and TRBJ2-3; D is undetermined. V was clipped by 7 bases and J by 2 bases, with 13 bases between them. This CDR3 contains 14 residues. Germline assignment: CDR1 SEHNR and CDR2 FQNEAQ (reference sequence).

This chain links TRBV20-1 with TRBJ2-7; tentatively, D is TRBD1 (5 bases). The CDR3 has 13 residues. Germline V CDR1 and CDR2: DFQATT, SNEGSKA (reference sequence). Trimming cost V 2 bases and J 0 bases, with 8 bases left between them. The CDR3 nucleotides read TGCAGTGCTAGACCGACAGTCTCCTACGAGCAGTACTTC. Protein sequence: CSARPTVSYEQYF.

In its sample, this clonotype was seen a few times. This sequence joins TRBV4-1 and TRBJ1-2; the D gene is possibly TRBD1 (5 bases). This CDR3 comprises 15 residues. V lost 0 bases and J lost 5, with 13 bases in between. CDR1 and CDR2 (germline): MGHRA, YSYEKL. The CDR3 loop is CASSQDLQGIYGYTF. DNA for the CDR3: TGCGCCAGCAGCCAAGATCTGCAGGGCATATATGGCTACACCTTC.

The sample holds a few counts of this clonotype. The chain uses TRBV19 and TRBJ2-1; D call uncertain. Trimming removed 9 bases at V and 3 bases at J, with 12 bases between. The CDR3 loop spans 13 amino acids. The germline V gene encodes CDR1 LNHDA and CDR2 SQIVND (reference sequence). The DNA of the CDR3 is TGTGCCAGCAACGGACCGAGCTACAATGAGCAGTTCTTC. This translates into CASNGPSYNEQFF.

A few counts support this clonotype. The chain links TRBV14 to TRBJ1-1; no firm D call. This CDR3 spans 14 amino acids. V lost 1 base and J lost 3, with 9 bases in between. The germline gives CDR1 SGHDN, CDR2 FVKESK. CDR3 DNA: TGTGCCAGCAGCCAAGTTGCAGGCTACACTGAAGCTTTCTTT. Translated: CASSQVAGYTEAFF.

In the case of this clonotype: Germline is not matched at one junction end, which may reflect a read error. The chain joins TRBV12-3 or TRBV12-4 to TRBJ2-1; 11 bases align to TRBD2. The CDR3 has 14 amino acids. CDR3 coding DNA: TGTGCCAGCAGTCTAGCGGGGGGAGTCGATGAGCAGTTCTTC. Protein product: CASSLAGGVDEQFF.

This clonotype was recorded a few times. The rearrangement uses TRBV4-2 and TRBJ2-1; 7 bases line up with TRBD1. The CDR3 spans 17 residues. V lost 0 bases to trimming and J lost 7 bases; unmatched junction nucleotides: 12. CDR1 and CDR2 (germline): LGHNA, YNFKEQ. The CDR3 DNA follows: TGTGCCAGCAGCCAAGAGCCGAGGGCAGGGGGTGTAAATGAGCAGTTCTTC. Translated: CASSQEPRAGGVNEQFF.

About this clonotype: This is likely a read error, given that the CDR3 carries no conserved phenylalanine or tryptophan at its end. The chain employs TRBV7-2 and TRBJ2-1; TRBD2 matches 8 bases. Germline V gene sequence: CDR1 SGHTA, CDR2 FQGNSA. With V trimmed by 5 bases and J by 4 bases, 7 bases remained unmatched. This CDR3 spans 15 amino acids. This CDR3 is CASSPERGLYNEQFC. The CDR3 DNA sequence: TGTGCCAGCAGCCCCGAGCGGGGGCTTTACAATGAGCAGTTCTGC.

This clonotype has just a few counts. The chain employs TRBV12-3 or TRBV12-4 and TRBJ2-7; no definite D call. Trimming took off 7 bases at V and 2 bases at J, with 9 bases between the two ends. The CDR3 loop spans 12 amino acids. The CDR3 DNA reads TGTGCCAGCACCCTGACTCCCTACGAGCAGTACTTC. Its translation: CASTLTPYEQYF.